This T cell receptor beta chain emerged from a study of T-cell reconstitution after alpha-beta-depleted transplantation in children. Study-wide results and limits: Several hundred expanded graft clones reportedly supplied alpha-beta T cells about two months after transplant. T-cell counts and diversity were attributed mostly to newly produced T cells one year after transplant.

This sample's TCRbeta library carried unique molecular identifier barcodes. TCRdb reprocessed the PCR reads via MiXCR and lists one record per CDR3 protein. Among about 590,000 distinct CDR3 sequences listed, 10% to 15% were seen once. About this clonotype: Its antigen is unknown.

The sample was PBMCs, mostly from graft donor cells, taken 360 days after TCRalphabeta/CD19-depleted stem cell transplant. The clonotype comes from a male patient between 5 and 17 years old who had a stem cell transplant for acute myeloid leukemia, so the T cells may come from the graft donor.

CDR3 nucleotide sequence: TGTGCCAGCAGTTACCTCAAACTTGACAGTAACTATGGCTACACCTTC. The encoded protein is CASSYLKLDSNYGYTF. The gene calls are TRBV6-5 and TRBJ1-2; a possible D gene is TRBD1 (5 bases). V was cut by 2 bases and J by 1 base, with 14 bases left in between. Germline assignment: CDR1 MNHEY and CDR2 SVGAGI. The CDR3 sequence is 16 residues long.